Listed here are 26 T cell receptor beta chains from one sample, sequenced in a study of blood T cell repertoires in COVID-19. Clones were sequenced by immunoSEQ multiplex PCR, and TCRdb holds only the in-frame ones, with some missing. Of about 120,000 clones in the sample, roughly 80% were seen once. The sequenced sample consisted of peripheral blood. These TCRs come from a man in his fifties or sixties with acute or convalescent COVID-19.

The rearrangement uses TRBV5-1 and TRBJ1-6, with no clear D. The V end lost 3 bases, the J end lost 6 bases, and 10 bases lay between the germline ends. This CDR3 region has 14 residues. Germline CDR1 SGHRS, CDR2 YFSETQ. CDR3: CASSSAGINSPLHF. The CDR3 DNA reads TGCGCCAGCAGCTCCGCGGGAATTAATTCACCCCTCCACTTT.

This rearrangement joins TRBV7-9 to TRBJ1-4; D not resolved. The CDR3 length is 13 residues. Germline CDR1 reads SEHNR; CDR2 reads FQNEAQ (reference sequence). The V and J ends lost 6 bases and 8 bases respectively, with 13 bases between them. CDR3 region: CASSGPAGEKLFF. As DNA, the CDR3 is TGTGCCAGCAGTGGGCCCGCGGGGGAAAAACTGTTTTTT. The whole variable domain, filled in from reference TRBV7-9 and TRBJ1-4, reads DTGVSQNPRHKITKRGQNVTFRCDPISEHNRLYWYRQTLGQGPEFLTYFQNEAQLEKSRLLSDRFSAERPKGSFSTLEIQRTEQGDSAMYLCASSGPAGEKLFFGSGTQLSVL.

The chain carries TRBV5-1 and TRBJ1-4, with TRBD1 matching over 7 bases. V was pared by 5 bases and J by 3 bases, with 4 bases of the junction left unmatched. This CDR3 is 14 amino acids long. Looked up from germline, CDR1 is SGHRS and CDR2 is YFSETQ. CDR3 in amino acids: CASRSGQPNEKLFF. CDR3 sequence (DNA): TGCGCCAGCAGGTCGGGACAGCCTAATGAAAAACTGTTTTTT.

V gene TRBV30 combines with J gene TRBJ2-7, with 9 bases aligning to TRBD1. J gave up 4 bases and V 7 bases, and 8 bases lay outside the gene matches. Looked up from germline, CDR1 is GTSNPN and CDR2 is SVGIG (reference sequence). The CDR3 has 13 residues. In DNA form, the CDR3 reads TGTGCCTCCTCGGGACAGGGCTATTACGAGCAGTACTTC. Its protein product is CASSGQGYYEQYF.

V gene TRBV3-1 (or the pseudogene TRBV3-2) combines with J gene TRBJ2-3, with TRBD2 identical over 10 bases. V was clipped by 1 base and J by 6 bases; unmatched bases: 10. The germline CDR1 and CDR2 sequences are LGHDT and YNNKEL (reference sequence). The length of the CDR3 is 17 residues. The CDR3 loop reads CASSQVGSGGPADTQYF. CDR3 nucleotide sequence: TGTGCCAGCAGCCAAGTCGGTAGCGGGGGGCCCGCCGATACGCAGTATTTT.

This chain links TRBV28 with TRBJ2-7, with D possibly being TRBD2 (6 bases). The CDR3 length is 13 residues. The germline V and J ends were trimmed by 8 bases and 3 bases, with 14 bases remaining between them. Germline V gene data show CDR1 as MDHEN and CDR2 as SYDVKM. The DNA for the CDR3 is TGTGCCAGCGCGGGGAAAGGACGCTACGAGCAGTACTTC. Amino acid sequence: CASAGKGRYEQYF.

The rearrangement links TRBV5-1 to TRBJ2-7; no clear D. Germline CDR1 is SGHRS and CDR2 is YFSETQ. Trimming shortened V by 4 bases and J by 3 bases, and 11 bases separated the two germline ends. The CDR3 totals 13 residues. In DNA, the CDR3 is TGCGCCAGCAGCGAGGTGACCATCTACGAGCAGTACTTC. As protein: CASSEVTIYEQYF.

This clone is medium-sized within its sample. The chain recombines TRBV28 with TRBJ1-3; D uncertain. CDR1 is MDHEN, CDR2 SYDVKM, per germline. The V and J ends lost 3 bases and 0 bases respectively, with 12 bases between them. This CDR3 comprises 16 residues. CDR3 amino acids: CASSLDTAPSGNTIYF. The DNA for the CDR3 is TGTGCCAGCAGTTTGGATACAGCCCCCTCTGGAAACACCATATATTTT.

V usage is TRBV6-6 and J usage is TRBJ2-3; the D is unclear. Germline CDR1 is MNHNY and CDR2 is SVGAGI (reference sequence). The length of the CDR3 is 15 residues. Trimming shortened V by 0 bases and J by 2 bases, and 9 bases separated the two germline ends. The CDR3 here is CASSYSLRDTDTQYF. CDR3 nucleotides: TGTGCCAGCAGTTACTCATTGAGAGACACAGATACGCAGTATTTT.

The chain is built from TRBV6-5 and TRBJ1-2; TRBD1 aligns across 8 bases. Germline V gene sequence: CDR1 MNHEY, CDR2 SVGAGI. The CDR3 length is 14 residues. This chain's CDR3 is CVTRETGANYGYTF. The CDR3 coding sequence is TGTGTCACAAGGGAGACAGGGGCTAACTATGGCTACACCTTC.

The rearrangement joins TRBV20-1 to TRBJ2-7; perhaps TRBD2 as D (6 bases). V lost 3 bases to trimming and J lost 4 bases, with 10 bases between them. CDR1 and CDR2 from the germline V gene are DFQATT and SNEGSKA (reference sequence). The CDR3 contains 12 residues. The chain's CDR3 is CSASEGRYEQYF. The CDR3 bases are TGCAGTGCTAGTGAGGGGAGGTACGAGCAGTACTTC.

The chain recombines TRBV7-3 with TRBJ1-1, with TRBD1 identical over 10 bases. V trimming: 5 bases; J trimming: 5 bases; junction bases outside the gene matches: 5. The CDR3 extends over 14 amino acids. Germline V lookup: CDR1 SGHTA, CDR2 FQGTGA. The chain's CDR3 is CASSPGQGITEAFF. The CDR3 nucleotides are TGTGCCAGCAGCCCGGGACAGGGGATAACTGAAGCTTTCTTT.

This clone was observed a few times. The chain recombines TRBV24-1 with TRBJ1-5; no definite D call. This CDR3 is 13 amino acids long. Germline CDR1 KGHDR, CDR2 SFDVKD. The V end was cut by 4 bases, the J end by 9 bases, with 12 bases between. The CDR3 DNA reads as TGTGCCACCAGTGACCAACCGGGGAGGCCCCAGCATTTT. Protein product: CATSDQPGRPQHF.

This chain joins TRBV3-1 (or the pseudogene TRBV3-2) and TRBJ2-2; D perhaps matches TRBD2 (5 bases). The CDR3 loop spans 16 amino acids. Deletions cut 4 bases from V and 7 bases from J, with 19 bases between. Per germline, CDR1 LGHDT and CDR2 YNNKEL (reference sequence). CDR3 bases: TGTGCCAGCAGCCTGACGGGAAGGAGAGGTGGCGGGGAGCTGTTTTTT. Residues: CASSLTGRRGGGELFF.

As DNA, the CDR3 is TGTGCCACCAGTGATCATCCAGGGACAGGGGACAATCAGCCCCAGCATTTT. Encoded protein: CATSDHPGTGDNQPQHF. The chain links TRBV24-1 to TRBJ1-5, with TRBD1 matching 10 bases. In germline, CDR1 is KGHDR, CDR2 SFDVKD. The trim removed 3 bases at V and 3 bases at J, leaving 7 bases unmatched. This CDR3 region has 17 residues.

This chain connects TRBV19 to TRBJ2-1, with 9 positions matching TRBD2. With 0 bases clipped from V and 6 bases from J, the junction kept 9 bases outside the gene matches. The CDR3 sequence is 17 residues long. Germline assignment: CDR1 LNHDA and CDR2 SQIVND (reference sequence). This CDR3 is CASSIDRRASGVNEQFF. The CDR3 region has the DNA TGTGCCAGTAGTATAGATCGTCGGGCTAGCGGGGTCAATGAGCAGTTCTTC.

This clone came up a few times. The chain employs TRBV5-8 and TRBJ1-2; 8 positions agree with TRBD1. This CDR3 contains 13 residues. Germline CDR1 and CDR2: SGHTS and YDEGEE. V shed 4 bases and J 4 bases; nucleotides not matched to a gene: 3. The CDR3 sequence: CASSRGQGYGYTF. CDR3 nucleotide sequence: TGTGCCAGCAGCAGAGGACAGGGCTATGGCTACACCTTC.

This chain joins TRBV21-1 and TRBJ1-6. TRBV21-1 is a known pseudogene. The length of the CDR3 is 17 residues. This CDR3 is CASSKRVHRGSNSPLHF. The CDR3 DNA reads as TGTGCCAGCAGCAAAAGAGTGCACCGGGGGAGCAATTCACCCCTCCACTTT.

The genes are TRBV19 and TRBJ1-1; D is undetermined. The CDR3 covers 17 residues. Deletions cut 5 bases from V and 0 bases from J, with 19 bases between. The germline gives CDR1 LNHDA, CDR2 SQIVND (reference sequence). In DNA, the CDR3 is TGTGCCAGTAGTCTACAGTCGTCTCAAATTATGAACACTGAAGCTTTCTTT. As protein: CASSLQSSQIMNTEAFF.

V gene TRBV11-2 combines with J gene TRBJ1-4; possible D gene TRBD1, 5 bases. The CDR3 totals 13 residues. CDR1 and CDR2 from the germline V gene are SGHAT and FQNNGV. The germline V and J ends were trimmed by 5 bases and 8 bases, with 12 bases remaining between them. CDR3 nucleotide sequence: TGTGCCAGCAGCCTGGGGGGTCGGGAAAAACTGTTTTTT. This sequence encodes CASSLGGREKLFF.

This sequence joins TRBV7-3 and TRBJ2-1, with TRBD1 matching 11 bases. V lost 4 bases and J lost 7; bases outside the gene matches: 6. This CDR3 has 15 residues. Germline V gene sequence: CDR1 SGHTA, CDR2 FQGTGA. DNA of the CDR3: TGTGCCAGCAGCTCAGGACAGGGGGCCGGGAATGAGCAGTTCTTC. It yields the protein CASSSGQGAGNEQFF.

The chain is built from TRBV11-3 and TRBJ2-7; 7 bases align to TRBD2. The CDR3 is 14 residues long. V trimming: 4 bases; J trimming: 3 bases; junction bases outside the gene matches: 6. Germline loops: CDR1 SGHNT, CDR2 YENEEA. The CDR3 DNA reads as TGTGCCAGCAGCTACGGGGGAGGGGACTACGAGCAGTACTTC. Its translation: CASSYGGGDYEQYF.

This clone was found a few times. This chain uses TRBV6-5 with TRBJ2-1; 8 bases are shared with TRBD1. The CDR3 sequence is 15 residues long. J was trimmed by 3 bases and V by 6 bases; bases with no gene match: 7. CDR1 MNHEY and CDR2 SVGAGI come from the germline V gene. CDR3 sequence reads: CASSPQGADYNEQFF. In nucleotides, the CDR3 is TGTGCCAGCAGCCCCCAGGGGGCCGACTACAATGAGCAGTTCTTC.

J is TRBJ2-1 and V is TRBV2; 9 nucleotides align to TRBD1. Germline V gives CDR1 SNHLY, CDR2 FYNNEI. This CDR3 is 16 amino acids long. After removal of 2 bases from V and 4 bases from J, the junction contained 6 bases not matched to a gene. CDR3 coding DNA: TGTGCCAGCAGTGAACTGGAACAGGGGGCGTACAATGAGCAGTTCTTC. This sequence encodes CASSELEQGAYNEQFF.

This clone was found once. This sequence joins TRBV3-1 (or the pseudogene TRBV3-2) and TRBJ1-2; 7 bases are shared with TRBD1. Losses at the gene ends were 0 bases for V and 6 bases for J; bases not matched to a gene: 7. Looked up from germline, CDR1 is LGHDT and CDR2 is YNNKEL (reference sequence). CDR3 length: 15 amino acids. CDR3 sequence: CASSQEGGRRHGYTF. The CDR3 DNA follows: TGTGCCAGCAGCCAAGAAGGGGGCAGGCGTCATGGCTACACCTTC.

This clone has just a few counts. The chain links TRBV5-4 to TRBJ1-5; TRBD1 aligns across 7 bases. The CDR3 spans 14 residues. The germline V gene encodes CDR1 SGHNT and CDR2 YYREEE (reference sequence). V shed 4 bases and J 3 bases; nucleotides not matched to a gene: 4. This CDR3 reads CASSAGTDNQPQHF. The CDR3 DNA reads TGTGCCAGCAGCGCCGGGACAGACAATCAGCCCCAGCATTTT.